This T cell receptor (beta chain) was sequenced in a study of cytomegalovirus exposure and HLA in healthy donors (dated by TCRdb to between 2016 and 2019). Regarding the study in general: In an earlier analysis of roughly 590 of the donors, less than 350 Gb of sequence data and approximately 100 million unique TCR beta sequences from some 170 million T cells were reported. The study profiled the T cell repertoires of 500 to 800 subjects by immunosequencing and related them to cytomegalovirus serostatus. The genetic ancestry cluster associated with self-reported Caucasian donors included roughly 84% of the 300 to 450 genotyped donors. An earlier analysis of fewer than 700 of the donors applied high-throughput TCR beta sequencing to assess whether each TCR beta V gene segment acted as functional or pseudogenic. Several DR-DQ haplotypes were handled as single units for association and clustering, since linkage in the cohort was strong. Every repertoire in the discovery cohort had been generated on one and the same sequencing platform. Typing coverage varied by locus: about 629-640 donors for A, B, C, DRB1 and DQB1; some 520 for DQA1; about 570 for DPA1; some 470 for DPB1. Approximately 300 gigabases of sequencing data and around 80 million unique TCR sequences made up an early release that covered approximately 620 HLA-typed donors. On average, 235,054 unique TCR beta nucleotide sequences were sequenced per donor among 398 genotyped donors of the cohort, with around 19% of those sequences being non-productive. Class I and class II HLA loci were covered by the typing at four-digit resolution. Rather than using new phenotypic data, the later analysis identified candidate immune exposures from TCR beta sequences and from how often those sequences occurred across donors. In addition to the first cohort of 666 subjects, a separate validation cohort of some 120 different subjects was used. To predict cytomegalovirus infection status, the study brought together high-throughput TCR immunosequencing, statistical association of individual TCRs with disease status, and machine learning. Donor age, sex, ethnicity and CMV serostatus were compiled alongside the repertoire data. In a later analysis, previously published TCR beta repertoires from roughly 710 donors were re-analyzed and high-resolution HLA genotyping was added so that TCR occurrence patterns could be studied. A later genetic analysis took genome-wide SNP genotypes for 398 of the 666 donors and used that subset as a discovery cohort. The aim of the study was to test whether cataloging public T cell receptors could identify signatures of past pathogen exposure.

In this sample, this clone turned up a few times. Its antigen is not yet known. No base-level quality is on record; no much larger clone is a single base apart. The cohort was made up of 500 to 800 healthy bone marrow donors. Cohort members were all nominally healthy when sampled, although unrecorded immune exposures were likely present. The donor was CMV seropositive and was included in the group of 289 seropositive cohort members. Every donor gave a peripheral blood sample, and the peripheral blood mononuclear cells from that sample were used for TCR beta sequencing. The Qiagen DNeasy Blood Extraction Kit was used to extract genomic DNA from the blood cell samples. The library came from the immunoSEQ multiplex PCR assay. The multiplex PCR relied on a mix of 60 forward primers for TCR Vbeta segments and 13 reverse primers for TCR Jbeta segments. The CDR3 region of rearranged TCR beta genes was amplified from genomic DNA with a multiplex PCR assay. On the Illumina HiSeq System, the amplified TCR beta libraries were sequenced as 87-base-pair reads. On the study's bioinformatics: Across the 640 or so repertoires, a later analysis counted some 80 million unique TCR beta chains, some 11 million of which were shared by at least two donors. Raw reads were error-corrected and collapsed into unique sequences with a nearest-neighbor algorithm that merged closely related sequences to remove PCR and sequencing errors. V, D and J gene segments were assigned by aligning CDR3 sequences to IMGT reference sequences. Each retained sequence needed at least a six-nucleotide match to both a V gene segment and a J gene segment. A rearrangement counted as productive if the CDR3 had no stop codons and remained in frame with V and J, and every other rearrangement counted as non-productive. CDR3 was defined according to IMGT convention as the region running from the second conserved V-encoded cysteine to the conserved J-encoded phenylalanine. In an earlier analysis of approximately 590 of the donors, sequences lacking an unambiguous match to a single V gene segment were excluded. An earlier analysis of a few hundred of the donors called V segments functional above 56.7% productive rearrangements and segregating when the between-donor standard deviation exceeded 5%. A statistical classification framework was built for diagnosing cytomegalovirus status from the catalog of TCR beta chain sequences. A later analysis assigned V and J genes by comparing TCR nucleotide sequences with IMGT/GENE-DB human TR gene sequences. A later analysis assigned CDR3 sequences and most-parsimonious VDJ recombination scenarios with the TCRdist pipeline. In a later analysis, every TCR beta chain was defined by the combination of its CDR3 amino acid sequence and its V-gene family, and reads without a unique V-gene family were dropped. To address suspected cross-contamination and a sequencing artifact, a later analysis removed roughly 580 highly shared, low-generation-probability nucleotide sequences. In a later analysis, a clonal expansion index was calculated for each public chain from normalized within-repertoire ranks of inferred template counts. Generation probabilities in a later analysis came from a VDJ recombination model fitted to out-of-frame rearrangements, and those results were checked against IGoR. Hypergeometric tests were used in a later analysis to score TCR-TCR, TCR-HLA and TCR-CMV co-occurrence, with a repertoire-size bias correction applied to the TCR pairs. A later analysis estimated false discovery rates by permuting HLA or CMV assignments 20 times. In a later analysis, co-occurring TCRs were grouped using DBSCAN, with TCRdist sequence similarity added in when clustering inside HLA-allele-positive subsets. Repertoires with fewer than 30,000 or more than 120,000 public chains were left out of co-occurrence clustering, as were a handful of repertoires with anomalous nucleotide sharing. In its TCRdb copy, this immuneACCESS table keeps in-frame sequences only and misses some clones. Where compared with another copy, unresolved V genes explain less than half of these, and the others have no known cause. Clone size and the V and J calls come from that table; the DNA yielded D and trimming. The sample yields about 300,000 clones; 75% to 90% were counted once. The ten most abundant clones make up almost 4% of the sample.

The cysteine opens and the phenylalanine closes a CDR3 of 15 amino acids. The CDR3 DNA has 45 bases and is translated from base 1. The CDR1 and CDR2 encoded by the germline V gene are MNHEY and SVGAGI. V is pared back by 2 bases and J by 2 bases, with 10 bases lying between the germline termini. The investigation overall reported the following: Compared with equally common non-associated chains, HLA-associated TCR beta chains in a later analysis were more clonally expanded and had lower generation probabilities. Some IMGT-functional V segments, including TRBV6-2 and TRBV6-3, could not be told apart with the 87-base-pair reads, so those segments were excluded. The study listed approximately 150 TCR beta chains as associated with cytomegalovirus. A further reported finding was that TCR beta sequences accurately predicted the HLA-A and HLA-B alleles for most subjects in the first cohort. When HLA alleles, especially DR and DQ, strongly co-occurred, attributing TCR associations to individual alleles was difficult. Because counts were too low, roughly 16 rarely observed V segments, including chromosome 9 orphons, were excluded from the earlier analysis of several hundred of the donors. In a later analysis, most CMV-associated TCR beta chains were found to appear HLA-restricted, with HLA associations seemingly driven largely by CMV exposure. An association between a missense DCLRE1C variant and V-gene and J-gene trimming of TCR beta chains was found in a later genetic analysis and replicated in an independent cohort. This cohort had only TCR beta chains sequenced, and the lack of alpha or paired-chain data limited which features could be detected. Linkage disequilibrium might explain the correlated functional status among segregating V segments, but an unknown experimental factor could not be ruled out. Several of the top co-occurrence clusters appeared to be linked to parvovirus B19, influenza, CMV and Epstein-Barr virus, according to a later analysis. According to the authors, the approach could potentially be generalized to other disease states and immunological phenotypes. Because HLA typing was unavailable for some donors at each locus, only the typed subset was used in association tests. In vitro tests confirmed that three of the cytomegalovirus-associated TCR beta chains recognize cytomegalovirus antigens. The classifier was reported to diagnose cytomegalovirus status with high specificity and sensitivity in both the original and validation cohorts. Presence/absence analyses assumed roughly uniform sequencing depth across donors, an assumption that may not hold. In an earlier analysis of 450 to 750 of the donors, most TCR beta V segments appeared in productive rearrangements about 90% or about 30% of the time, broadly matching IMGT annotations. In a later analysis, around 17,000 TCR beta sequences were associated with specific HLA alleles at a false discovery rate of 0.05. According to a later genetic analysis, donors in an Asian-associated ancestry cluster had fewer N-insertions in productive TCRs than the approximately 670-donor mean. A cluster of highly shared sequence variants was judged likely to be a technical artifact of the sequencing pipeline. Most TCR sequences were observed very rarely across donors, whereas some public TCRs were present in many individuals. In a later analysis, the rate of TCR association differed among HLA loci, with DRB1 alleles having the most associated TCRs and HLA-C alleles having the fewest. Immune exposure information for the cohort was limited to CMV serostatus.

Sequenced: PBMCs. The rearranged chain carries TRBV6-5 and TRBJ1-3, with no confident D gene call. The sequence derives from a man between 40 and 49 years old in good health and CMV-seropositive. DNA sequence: TGTGCCAGCAGTTACGAGAACAGAGCTGGAAACACCATATATTTT. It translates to CASSYENRAGNTIYF.